The entry that follows covers one T cell receptor (beta chain) sequence. What it recognizes is unknown. Looked up from germline, CDR1 is MGHRA and CDR2 is YSYEKL. V lost 4 bases, J lost 0 bases, and 7 bases stayed unmatched. CDR3 length: 16 residues. PCR primers comprised 60 Vbeta and 13 Jbeta primers. Data came from immunoSEQ multiplex PCR; TCRdb stores just in-frame clones and leaves some out. The sample contains 110,000 to 150,000 clones, over 55% of which appear only once. This entry belongs to a study of cytomegalovirus exposure and HLA in healthy donors. General study findings and limits: The authors listed some 150 TCR beta chains as cytomegalovirus-associated. Presence/absence results assume similar sequencing depth per donor, which may not hold.

V is TRBV4-1 and J is TRBJ2-7, with 9 bases that match TRBD2. The sequenced sample consisted of PBMCs. The sequence came from a man aged 35-49 years in good health and CMV-seronegative. The CDR3 reads CASSRDLAGTSYEQYF. In DNA, the CDR3 is TGCGCCAGCAGCCGAGACCTAGCGGGGACCTCCTACGAGCAGTACTTC.